The 10 T cell receptor beta chains below come from one sample, sequenced in a study of blood T cells in healthy people across ages. It was with a sample-barcoded 5' primer and a J-beta primer mix that a second PCR of roughly 7 to 12 cycles was run. In TCRdb, the 5' RACE reads were re-called with MiXCR into one record per CDR3 protein. The repertoire holds hundreds of thousands of distinct CDR3 sequences, with roughly 49% as singletons. Input material: blood. These receptors were collected from an older woman in good health.

The chain recombines TRBV20-1 with TRBJ1-1, with D possibly being TRBD1 (5 bases). The V gene lost 4 bases and the J gene lost 3 bases, with 15 bases spanning the gap. Germline lookup yields CDR1 DFQATT and CDR2 SNEGSKA (reference sequence). CDR3 size: 14 residues. Here the CDR3 reads CSAKLSGADTEAFF. The CDR3 DNA sequence: TGCAGTGCTAAGTTGTCCGGGGCCGACACTGAAGCTTTCTTT.

This clonotype was counted between two and nine times. The gene calls are TRBV20-1 and TRBJ2-7; 7 bases align to TRBD2. This CDR3 is 17 amino acids long. Looked up from germline, CDR1 is DFQATT and CDR2 is SNEGSKA (reference sequence). Losses at the gene ends were 0 bases for V and 4 bases for J; bases not matched to a gene: 15. CDR3 bases: TGCAGTGCTAGAGATCGGGCAGGGAGGGTTGTATTGTACGAGCAGTACTTC. Amino acid sequence: CSARDRAGRVVLYEQYF.

This chain connects TRBV30 to TRBJ1-2; D gene unclear. The CDR3 is 17 amino acids. Germline loops: CDR1 GTSNPN, CDR2 SVGIG (reference sequence). Trimming took 2 bases from V and 2 from J, leaving 21 bases between them. CDR3 sequence (DNA): TGTGCCTGGAGTAGTCCAGGTGGCGCCGTGGCAAACTATGGCTACACCTTC. Translation: CAWSSPGGAVANYGYTF.

In this sample, this clonotype turned up a few times. The gene calls are TRBV15 and TRBJ1-2; D unresolved. The V end lost 6 bases, the J end lost 2 bases, and 16 bases lay between the germline ends. This CDR3 has 15 residues. Germline loops: CDR1 LNHNV, CDR2 YYDKDF (reference sequence). CDR3: CATRFLLGGNYGYTF. CDR3 nucleotide sequence: TGTGCCACCAGGTTTCTGCTTGGAGGAAACTATGGCTACACCTTC.

This clonotype was detected a few times. The chain combines TRBV7-9 with TRBJ2-3; D unresolved. V was trimmed by 6 bases and J by 0 bases, leaving 16 bases between them. The CDR3 has 16 residues. Germline V gene lookup returns CDR1 SEHNR and CDR2 FQNEAQ (reference sequence). The CDR3 loop reads CASRANRLSSTDTQYF. The CDR3 coding sequence is TGTGCCAGCAGGGCCAACAGATTATCTAGCACAGATACGCAGTATTTT. Based on the CDR3 plus reference TRBV7-9 and TRBJ2-3, the full variable domain is DTGVSQNPRHKITKRGQNVTFRCDPISEHNRLYWYRQTLGQGPEFLTYFQNEAQLEKSRLLSDRFSAERPKGSFSTLEIQRTEQGDSAMYLCASRANRLSSTDTQYFGPGTRLTVL.

About this clonotype: One end of the junction fails to match germline, which may point to a read error. V is TRBV24-1 and J is TRBJ2-5, with a tentative D call TRBD2 (6 bases). Germline V gene data show CDR1 as KGHDR and CDR2 as SFDVKD. The CDR3 totals 16 residues. The CDR3 nucleotides read TGTGTCACCAGTGATTTGTGGGGAAGCGGGCAAGAGACCCAGTACTTC. Translating it yields CVTSDLWGSGQETQYF.

The J gene is TRBJ1-2, the V gene TRBV4-1; TRBD1 might be the D (5 bases). The V and J ends lost 0 bases and 8 bases respectively, with 10 bases between them. The germline gives CDR1 MGHRA, CDR2 YSYEKL. The CDR3 is 13 residues long. This CDR3 reads CASSQDRVGGYTF. CDR3 DNA sequence: TGCGCCAGCAGCCAAGACAGGGTGGGAGGCTACACCTTC.

The chain uses TRBV28 and TRBJ1-5; 9 bases map to TRBD1. This CDR3 is built from 16 residues. The V gene end was trimmed by 6 bases and the J gene end by 6 bases; junction bases not matched to a gene: 12. From germline, CDR1 is MDHEN and CDR2 SYDVKM. CDR3 nucleotide sequence: TGTGCCAGCAGCCCTATAGAGGGACAGGGCGGTCAGCCCCAGCATTTT. Translation gives CASSPIEGQGGQPQHF. The full variable domain, rest sourced from reference TRBV28 and TRBJ1-5, is DVKVTQSSRYLVKRTGEKVFLECVQDMDHENMFWYRQDPGLGLRLIYFSYDVKMKEKGDIPEGYSVSREKKERFSLILESASTNQTSMYLCASSPIEGQGGQPQHFGDGTRLSIL.

The V and J genes are TRBV6-1 and TRBJ1-3; D is unclear. This CDR3 region has 13 residues. Germline V gene lookup returns CDR1 MNHNS and CDR2 SASEGT. With 8 bases removed from V and 0 bases from J, the gap between germline ends came to 8 bases. CDR3 loop: CASHTISGNTIYF. The CDR3 DNA reads as TGTGCCAGCCATACGATCTCTGGAAACACCATATATTTT.

The chain uses TRBV6-2 or TRBV6-3 and TRBJ2-5, with 9 positions matching TRBD1. V lost 10 bases to trimming and J lost 4 bases; unmatched junction nucleotides: 7. The CDR3 totals 13 residues. CDR1 is MNHEY, CDR2 SVGEGT, per germline. This chain's CDR3 is CATTGTGTETQYF. The CDR3 bases are TGTGCCACCACCGGGACAGGGACAGAGACCCAGTACTTC.